This is a list of T cell receptor beta chains from one sample in a study of blood T cells in healthy people across ages. Each CDR3 protein is one row after TCRdb ran MiXCR on the 5' RACE reads. The sample yields just over 1 million distinct CDR3 sequences, 40% to 50% seen once. Sequenced sample: blood. These receptors originate from a woman in her fifties or sixties in good health. CDR3s include the opening cysteine and the closing phenylalanine or tryptophan. D genes are given only for firm matches. The listing skips clone size in some rows; elsewhere it reads once, few, many or a size class.

v_call	clone_size	j_call	d_call	cdr3_aa	cdr3_nt
TRBV9	NA	TRBJ2-5	NA	CASSVDSHQETQYF	TGTGCCAGCAGCGTAGACAGCCACCAAGAGACCCAGTACTTC
TRBV29-1	many	TRBJ2-7	NA	CSVEVGGEYEQYF	TGCAGCGTTGAAGTTGGGGGAGAGTACGAGCAGTACTTC
TRBV10-3	NA	TRBJ2-1	TRBD2	CAISEPPSGRSYNEQFF	TGTGCCATCAGTGAGCCTCCTAGCGGGAGGTCCTACAATGAGCAGTTCTTC
TRBV29-1	few	TRBJ2-1	TRBD1	CSIRDRGYNEQFF	TGCAGCATCCGGGACAGGGGTTACAATGAGCAGTTCTTC
TRBV5-1	few	TRBJ2-7	TRBD2	CASSLTFSSGYEQYF	TGCGCCAGCAGCTTGACTTTCTCTAGCGGCTACGAGCAGTACTTC
TRBV15	NA	TRBJ2-5	NA	CATNREAETQYF	TGTGCCACCAACAGAGAAGCGGAGACCCAGTACTTC
TRBV6-2/TRBV6-3	NA	TRBJ2-5	TRBD2	CASSYGGRGHLAEQYF	TGTGCCAGCAGTTACGGCGGGAGGGGACACCTGGCTGAGCAGTACTTC
TRBV7-8	few	TRBJ2-7	TRBD2	CASSPAGSGRGYEQYF	TGTGCCAGCAGCCCCGCGGGGAGCGGGAGGGGCTACGAGCAGTACTTC
TRBV20-1	few	TRBJ2-7	NA	CSARRGSWVDEQYF	TGCAGTGCTAGGAGGGGTTCTTGGGTTGACGAGCAGTACTTC
TRBV29-1	many	TRBJ2-6	NA	CSVEGGTGANVLTF	TGCAGCGTTGAAGGAGGGACTGGGGCCAACGTCCTGACTTTC
TRBV27	few	TRBJ2-2	NA	CASRPRGPGAGELFF	TGTGCCAGCAGACCGCGGGGCCCAGGGGCCGGGGAGCTGTTTTTT
TRBV7-9	NA	TRBJ2-7	NA	CASSVVSCEQYF	TGTGCCAGCAGTGTCGTCTCCTGCGAGCAGTACTTC
TRBV27	NA	TRBJ2-1	NA	CASLSGCNEQFF	TGTGCCAGTCTATCGGGGTGCAATGAGCAGTTCTTC
TRBV2	few	TRBJ2-3	TRBD2	CASSKLAGVGDTQYF	TGTGCCAGCAGTAAACTAGCGGGAGTTGGAGATACGCAGTATTTT
TRBV20-1	NA	TRBJ2-5	NA	CSAAFGRVYGNEQYF	TGCAGTGCTGCCTTCGGGCGGGTATACGGCAATGAGCAGTACTTC
TRBV6-5	NA	TRBJ2-3	TRBD2	CASSYYGTSEDTQYF	TGTGCCAGCAGTTACTACGGGACTAGCGAAGATACGCAGTATTTT
TRBV6-5	NA	TRBJ1-2	NA	CASTSPSRGHYGYTF	TGTGCCAGCACCTCCCCTTCACGGGGACACTATGGCTACACCTTC
TRBV20-1	NA	TRBJ2-3	NA	CSARDASSALDTQYF	TGCAGTGCTAGAGATGCATCCTCTGCATTGGATACGCAGTATTTT
TRBV30	NA	TRBJ2-6	NA	CAWSIGQSGANVLTF	TGTGCCTGGAGCATTGGACAGTCTGGGGCCAACGTCCTGACTTTC
TRBV29-1	NA	TRBJ1-2	NA	CSVLSRNGYTF	TGCAGCGTTTTGAGTAGAAATGGCTACACCTTC
TRBV11-1	few	TRBJ2-5	TRBD2	CASSTRLAGGSPETQYF	TGTGCCAGCAGCACCAGACTAGCCGGAGGTTCCCCGGAGACCCAGTACTTC
TRBV5-1	NA	TRBJ1-1	TRBD1	CASSWGQPDTEAFF	TGCGCCAGCAGCTGGGGACAGCCCGACACTGAAGCTTTCTTT
TRBV12-3/TRBV12-4	NA	TRBJ2-5	NA	CASSLGQGWETQYF	TGTGCCAGCAGTTTGGGGCAGGGATGGGAGACCCAGTACTTC
TRBV3-1	NA	TRBJ2-5	TRBD1	CASKTGGAETQYF	TGTGCCAGCAAAACAGGGGGCGCGGAGACCCAGTACTTC
TRBV20-1	NA	TRBJ2-7	TRBD1	CSAEWGQESSEQYF	TGCAGTGCCGAGTGGGGACAGGAGTCCTCCGAGCAGTACTTC
TRBV6-1	NA	TRBJ2-1	TRBD2	CASSETPGLAGVNEQFF	TGTGCCAGCAGTGAAACACCGGGACTAGCGGGAGTCAATGAGCAGTTCTTC
TRBV9	NA	TRBJ2-3	NA	CASSVGQEDTQYF	TGTGCCAGCAGCGTAGGGCAAGAAGATACGCAGTATTTT
TRBV20-1	NA	TRBJ2-1	NA	CSARDLDSNNEQFF	TGCAGTGCTAGAGATCTCGACAGTAACAATGAGCAGTTCTTC
TRBV10-2	NA	TRBJ2-2	NA	CASRPRTGELFF	TGCGCCAGCCGGCCGCGCACCGGGGAGCTGTTTTTT
TRBV27	few	TRBJ2-3	NA	CASSLSNLKPEQYF	TGTGCCAGCAGTTTATCGAACCTTAAACCGGAGCAGTATTTT
TRBV4-2	NA	TRBJ1-6	NA	CASSQETAGFDSPLHF	TGTGCCAGCAGCCAAGAAACTGCAGGGTTTGATTCACCCCTCCACTTT
TRBV24-1	NA	TRBJ2-2	NA	CATSYATNTGELFF	TGTGCCACGTCATACGCGACCAACACCGGGGAGCTGTTTTTT
TRBV12-3/TRBV12-4	many	TRBJ2-7	NA	CASSLAVGYEQYF	TGTGCCAGCAGTTTGGCTGTTGGCTACGAGCAGTACTTC
TRBV7-6	few	TRBJ2-7	NA	CASSSWGDRETYEQYF	TGTGCCAGCAGCTCTTGGGGGGACAGAGAAACCTACGAGCAGTACTTC
TRBV7-3	few	TRBJ2-3	NA	CASSGGNWGTDTQYF	TGTGCCAGCAGCGGCGGGAACTGGGGCACAGATACGCAGTATTTT
TRBV7-2	NA	TRBJ2-2	TRBD1	CASSLGGQGAFGELFF	TGTGCCAGCAGCTTAGGGGGACAGGGGGCTTTCGGGGAGCTGTTTTTT
TRBV29-1	NA	TRBJ2-7	TRBD1	CSVVGDRGWYEQYF	TGCAGCGTTGTGGGGGACAGGGGATGGTACGAGCAGTACTTC
TRBV11-2	NA	TRBJ2-3	NA	CASSAGTDTDTQYF	TGTGCCAGCAGCGCCGGGACCGACACAGATACGCAGTATTTT
TRBV6-5	few	TRBJ2-3	TRBD2	CASSTGTSGRADTQYF	TGTGCCAGCAGCACCGGGACTAGCGGGAGGGCAGATACGCAGTATTTT
TRBV6-2/TRBV6-3	NA	TRBJ2-5	NA	CASTDGRGHQETQYF	TGTGCCAGCACCGACGGACGGGGGCATCAAGAGACCCAGTACTTC
TRBV12-3/TRBV12-4	many	TRBJ2-7	NA	CASSYPGPRSYEQYF	TGTGCCAGCAGTTACCCGGGACCCCGCTCCTACGAGCAGTACTTC
TRBV6-9	few	TRBJ1-2	NA	CASSDGYTF	TGTGCCAGCAGCGATGGCTACACCTTC
TRBV4-1	NA	TRBJ2-1	TRBD2	CANSWTSGRDNEQFF	TGCGCCAACAGCTGGACCAGCGGGAGAGACAATGAGCAGTTCTTC
TRBV2	NA	TRBJ1-2	TRBD1	CASRSARTGRDGYTF	TGTGCCAGCAGAAGTGCTAGGACAGGGCGCGATGGCTACACCTTC
TRBV4-1	NA	TRBJ2-7	TRBD2	CASSQVSSGSYNEQYF	TGCGCCAGCAGCCAAGTGTCTAGCGGATCCTACAATGAGCAGTACTTC
TRBV25-1	few	TRBJ1-2	NA	CASSEWGGDYGYTF	TGTGCCAGCAGTGAATGGGGGGGTGACTATGGCTACACCTTC
TRBV7-8	many	TRBJ2-7	NA	CASSPWGNYEQYF	TGTGCCAGCAGCCCCTGGGGGAACTACGAGCAGTACTTC
TRBV15	few	TRBJ2-1	TRBD1	CATSSEAGGNEQFF	TGTGCCACCAGCAGTGAGGCAGGGGGCAATGAGCAGTTCTTC
TRBV7-9	once	TRBJ2-4	NA	CASSHIMGPKNIRYF	TGTGCCAGCAGCCACATCATGGGGCCCAAAAACATTCGGTACTTC
TRBV27	NA	TRBJ2-5	TRBD2	CASSLFGLAGVGETQYF	TGTGCCAGCAGTTTATTCGGACTAGCGGGAGTGGGAGAGACCCAGTACTTC
TRBV20-1	NA	TRBJ1-2	NA	CSAVTGRNYGYTF	TGCAGTGCTGTGACCGGGCGTAACTATGGCTACACCTTC
TRBV2	many	TRBJ2-5	NA	CASSGGGVQETQYF	TGTGCCAGCAGTGGAGGAGGGGTCCAAGAGACCCAGTACTTC
TRBV5-1	NA	TRBJ2-7	TRBD1	CASRESQGAYEQYF	TGCGCCAGCAGGGAATCACAGGGGGCGTACGAGCAGTACTTC